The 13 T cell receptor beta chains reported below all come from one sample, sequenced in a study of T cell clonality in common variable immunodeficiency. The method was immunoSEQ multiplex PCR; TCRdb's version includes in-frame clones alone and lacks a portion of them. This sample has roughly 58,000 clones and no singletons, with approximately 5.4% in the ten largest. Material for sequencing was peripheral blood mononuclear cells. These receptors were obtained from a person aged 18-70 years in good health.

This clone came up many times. The sequenced part of the CDR3 DNA is TGCAGTGCTCTCGGTTTGAACACTGAA. Translating it yields CSALGLNTE. The complete CDR3 sequence is CSALGLNTEAFF. This chain links TRBV20-1 with TRBJ1-1, with no clear D. Read coverage stops 3 residues before the CDR3 terminus; the germline J gene supplies the remainder. Germline V gene sequence: CDR1 DFQATT, CDR2 SNEGSKA (reference sequence). Trimming stripped 5 bases from V and 0 bases from J, with 7 bases between. The CDR3 is 12 amino acids.

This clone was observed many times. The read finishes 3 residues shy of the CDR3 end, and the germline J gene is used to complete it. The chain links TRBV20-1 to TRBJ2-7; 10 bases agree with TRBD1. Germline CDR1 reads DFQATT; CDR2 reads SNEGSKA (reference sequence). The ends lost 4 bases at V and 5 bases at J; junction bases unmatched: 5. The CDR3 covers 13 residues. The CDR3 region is CSATRQGANEQYF. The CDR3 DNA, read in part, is TGCAGTGCTACTCGACAGGGGGCTAACGAG.

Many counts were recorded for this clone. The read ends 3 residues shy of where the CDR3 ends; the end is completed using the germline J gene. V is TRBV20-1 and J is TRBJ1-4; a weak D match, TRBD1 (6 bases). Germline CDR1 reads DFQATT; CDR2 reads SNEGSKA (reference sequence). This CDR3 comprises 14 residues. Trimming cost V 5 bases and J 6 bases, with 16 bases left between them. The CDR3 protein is CSALPRGRDEKLFF. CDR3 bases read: TGCAGTGCTCTACCAAGGGGGAGAGATGAAAAA.

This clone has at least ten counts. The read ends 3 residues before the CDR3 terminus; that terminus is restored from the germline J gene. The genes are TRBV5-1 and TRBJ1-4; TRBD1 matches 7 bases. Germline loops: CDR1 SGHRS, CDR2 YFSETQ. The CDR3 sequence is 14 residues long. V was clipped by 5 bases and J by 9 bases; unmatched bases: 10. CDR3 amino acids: CASRETGRGKKLFF. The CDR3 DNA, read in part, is TGCGCCAGCAGGGAGACAGGGAGAGGTAAAAAA.

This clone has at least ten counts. The CDR3: CASSLTRTGTSGINEQFF. The DNA read from the CDR3 is TGTGCCAGCTCACTTACAAGGACCGGGACTAGCGGGATTAATGAG. J is TRBJ2-1 and V is TRBV18; 13 bases line up with TRBD2. The read is 3 residues too short to cover the CDR3 end, so that end is filled in from the germline J gene. After removal of 4 bases from V and 7 bases from J, the junction contained 13 bases not matched to a gene. Germline CDR1 KGHSH, CDR2 LQKENI. The CDR3 loop spans 18 amino acids.

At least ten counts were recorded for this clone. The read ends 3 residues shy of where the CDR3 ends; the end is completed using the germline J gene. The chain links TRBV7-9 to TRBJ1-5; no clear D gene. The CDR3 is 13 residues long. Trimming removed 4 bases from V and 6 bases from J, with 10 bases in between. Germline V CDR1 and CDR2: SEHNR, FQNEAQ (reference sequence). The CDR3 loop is CASSSDEGQPQHF. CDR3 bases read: TGTGCCAGCAGCTCAGATGAGGGTCAGCCC.

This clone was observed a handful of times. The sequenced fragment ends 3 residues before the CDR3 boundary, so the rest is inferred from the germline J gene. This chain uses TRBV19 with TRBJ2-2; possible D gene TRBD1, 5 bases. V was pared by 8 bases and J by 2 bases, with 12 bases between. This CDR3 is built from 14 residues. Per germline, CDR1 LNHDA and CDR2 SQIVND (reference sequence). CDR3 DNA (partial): TGTGCCAGTTCACCAGGGCACAACACCGGGGAG. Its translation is CASSPGHNTGE. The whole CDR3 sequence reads CASSPGHNTGELFF.

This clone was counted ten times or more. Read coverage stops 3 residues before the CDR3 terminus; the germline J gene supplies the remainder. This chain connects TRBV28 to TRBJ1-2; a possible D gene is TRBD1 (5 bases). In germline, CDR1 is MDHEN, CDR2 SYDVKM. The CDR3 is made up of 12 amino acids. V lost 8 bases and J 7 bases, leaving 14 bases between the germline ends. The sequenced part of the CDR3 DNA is TGTGCCAGCTTGACAGTTGTGGGTGGC. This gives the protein CASLTVVGG. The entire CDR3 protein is CASLTVVGGYTF.

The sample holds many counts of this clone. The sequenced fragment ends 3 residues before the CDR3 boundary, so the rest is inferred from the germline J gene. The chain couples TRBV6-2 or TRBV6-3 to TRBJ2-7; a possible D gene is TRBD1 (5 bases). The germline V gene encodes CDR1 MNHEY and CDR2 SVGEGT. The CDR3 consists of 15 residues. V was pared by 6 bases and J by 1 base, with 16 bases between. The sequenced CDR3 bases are TGTGCCAGCAGCTCCGGACAAAGCTGGTCCTACGAG. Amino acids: CASSSGQSWSYE. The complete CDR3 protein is CASSSGQSWSYEQYF.

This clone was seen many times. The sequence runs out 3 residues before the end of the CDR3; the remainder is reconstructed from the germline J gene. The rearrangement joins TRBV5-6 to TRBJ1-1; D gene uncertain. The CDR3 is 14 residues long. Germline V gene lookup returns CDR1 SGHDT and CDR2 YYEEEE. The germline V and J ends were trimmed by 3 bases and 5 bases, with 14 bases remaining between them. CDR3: CASSSGTEETEAFF. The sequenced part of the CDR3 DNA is TGTGCCAGCAGCTCCGGCACAGAAGAGACTGAA.

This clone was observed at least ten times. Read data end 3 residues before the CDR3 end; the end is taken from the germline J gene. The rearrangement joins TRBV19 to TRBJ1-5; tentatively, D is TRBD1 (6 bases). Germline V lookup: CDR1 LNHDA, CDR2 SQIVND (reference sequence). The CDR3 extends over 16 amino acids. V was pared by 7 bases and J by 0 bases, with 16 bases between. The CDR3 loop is CASTPEGVGSNQPQHF. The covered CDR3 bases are TGTGCCAGTACCCCGGAGGGGGTTGGTAGCAATCAGCCC.

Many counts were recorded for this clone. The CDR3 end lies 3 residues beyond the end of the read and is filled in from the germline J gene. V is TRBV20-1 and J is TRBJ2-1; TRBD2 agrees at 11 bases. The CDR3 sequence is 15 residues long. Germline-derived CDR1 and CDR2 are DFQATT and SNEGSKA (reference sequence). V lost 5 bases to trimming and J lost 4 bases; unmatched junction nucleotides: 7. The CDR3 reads CSAPTSGVKYNEQFF. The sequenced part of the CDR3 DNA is TGCAGTGCTCCGACTAGCGGGGTAAAATACAATGAG.

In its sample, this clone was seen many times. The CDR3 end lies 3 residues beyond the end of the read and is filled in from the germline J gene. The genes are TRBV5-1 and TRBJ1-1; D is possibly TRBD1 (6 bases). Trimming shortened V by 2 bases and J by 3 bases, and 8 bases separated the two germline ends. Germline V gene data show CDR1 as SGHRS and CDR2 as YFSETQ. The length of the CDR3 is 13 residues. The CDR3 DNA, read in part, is TGCGCCAGCAGCTTACAGGGTTACACTGAA. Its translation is CASSLQGYTE. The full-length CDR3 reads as CASSLQGYTEAFF.